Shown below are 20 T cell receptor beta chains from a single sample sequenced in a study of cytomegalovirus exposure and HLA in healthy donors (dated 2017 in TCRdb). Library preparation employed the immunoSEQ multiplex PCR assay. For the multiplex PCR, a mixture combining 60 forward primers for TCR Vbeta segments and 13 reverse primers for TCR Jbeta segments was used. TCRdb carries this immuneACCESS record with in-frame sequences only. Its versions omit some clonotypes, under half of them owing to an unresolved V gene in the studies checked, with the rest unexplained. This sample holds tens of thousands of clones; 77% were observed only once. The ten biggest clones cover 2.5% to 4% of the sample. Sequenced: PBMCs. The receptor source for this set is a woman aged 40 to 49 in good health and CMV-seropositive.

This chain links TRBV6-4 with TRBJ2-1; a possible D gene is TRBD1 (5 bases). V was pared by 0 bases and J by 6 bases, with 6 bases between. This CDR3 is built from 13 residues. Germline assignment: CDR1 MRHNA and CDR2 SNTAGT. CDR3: CASSDSRGNEQFF. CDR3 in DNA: TGTGCCAGCAGTGACTCAAGGGGCAATGAGCAGTTCTTC.

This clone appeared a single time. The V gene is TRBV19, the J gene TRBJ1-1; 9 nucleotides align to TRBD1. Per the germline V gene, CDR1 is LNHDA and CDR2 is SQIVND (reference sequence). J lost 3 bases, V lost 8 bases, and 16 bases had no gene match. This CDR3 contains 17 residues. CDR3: CASQSLPGQGSYTEAFF. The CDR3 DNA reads TGTGCCAGTCAATCCCTGCCGGGACAGGGTTCCTACACTGAAGCTTTCTTT.

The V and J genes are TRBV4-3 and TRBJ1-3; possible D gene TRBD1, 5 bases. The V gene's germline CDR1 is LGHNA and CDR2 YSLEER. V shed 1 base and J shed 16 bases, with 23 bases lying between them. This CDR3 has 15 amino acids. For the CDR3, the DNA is TGCGCCAGCAGCCAAGTCCGGGGGGGTCGTGTCCTATTGTATTTT. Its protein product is CASSQVRGGRVLLYF.

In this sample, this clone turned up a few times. CDR3 in amino acids: CASNRRGRDYGYTF. Here the CDR3 DNA reads TGTGCCAGTAACAGGCGGGGTCGCGACTATGGCTACACCTTC. The V gene is TRBV19, the J gene TRBJ1-2; a weak D match, TRBD1 (5 bases). The V end was cut by 7 bases, the J end by 3 bases, with 15 bases between. Germline V lookup: CDR1 LNHDA, CDR2 SQIVND (reference sequence). This CDR3 is built from 14 residues.

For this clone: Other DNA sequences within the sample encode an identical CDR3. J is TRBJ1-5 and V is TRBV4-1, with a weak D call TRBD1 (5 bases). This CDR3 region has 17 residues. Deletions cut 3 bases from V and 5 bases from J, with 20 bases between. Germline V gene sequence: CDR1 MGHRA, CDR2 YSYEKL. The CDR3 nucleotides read TGCGCCAGCAGCCAGTCCCTGGGGCTGGATTCCCATCAGCCCCAGCATTTT. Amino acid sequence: CASSQSLGLDSHQPQHF.

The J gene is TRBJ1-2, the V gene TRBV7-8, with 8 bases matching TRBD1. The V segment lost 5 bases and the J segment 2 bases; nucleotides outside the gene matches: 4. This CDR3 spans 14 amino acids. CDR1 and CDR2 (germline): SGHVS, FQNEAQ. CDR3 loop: CASSPRQGNYGYTF. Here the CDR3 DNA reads TGTGCCAGCAGCCCGCGACAGGGGAACTATGGCTACACCTTC.

The CDR3 region has the DNA TGTGCCAGCAGCTTAACAGGGTCCCCGAACACTGAAGCTTTCTTT. Translated, it gives CASSLTGSPNTEAFF. V and J are TRBV7-9 and TRBJ1-1, with TRBD1 as a possible D gene (6 bases). V dropped 2 bases and J dropped 1 base, with 11 bases sitting between them. CDR1 is SEHNR and CDR2 is FQNEAQ in the germline V gene (reference sequence). The CDR3 runs to 15 residues.

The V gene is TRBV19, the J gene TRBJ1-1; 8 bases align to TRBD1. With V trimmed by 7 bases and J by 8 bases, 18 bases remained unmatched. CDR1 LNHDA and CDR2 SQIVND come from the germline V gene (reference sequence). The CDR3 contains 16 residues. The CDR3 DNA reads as TGTGCCAGTATTCCCCTCCGGGGCAGGGGGCCGGTAGAAGCTTTCTTT. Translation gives CASIPLRGRGPVEAFF. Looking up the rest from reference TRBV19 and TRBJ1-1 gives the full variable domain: DGGITQSPKYLFRKEGQNVTLSCEQNLNHDAMYWYRQDPGQGLRLIYYSQIVNDFQKGDIAEGYSVSREKKESFPLTVTSAQKNPTAFYLCASIPLRGRGPVEAFFGQGTRLTVV.

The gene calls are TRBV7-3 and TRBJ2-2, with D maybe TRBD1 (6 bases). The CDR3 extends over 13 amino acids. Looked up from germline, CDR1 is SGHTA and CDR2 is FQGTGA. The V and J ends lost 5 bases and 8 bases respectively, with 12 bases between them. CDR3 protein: CASSPQGLGELFF. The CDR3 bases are TGTGCCAGCAGCCCCCAGGGGTTGGGGGAGCTGTTTTTT.

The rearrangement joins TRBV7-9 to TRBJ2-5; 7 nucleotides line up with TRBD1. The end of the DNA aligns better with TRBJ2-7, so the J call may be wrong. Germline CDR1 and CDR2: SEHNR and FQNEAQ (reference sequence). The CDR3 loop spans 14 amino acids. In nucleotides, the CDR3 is TGTGCCAGCAGCTTAGACAGGGGAACCAACGAGCAGTACTTC. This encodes CASSLDRGTNEQYF.

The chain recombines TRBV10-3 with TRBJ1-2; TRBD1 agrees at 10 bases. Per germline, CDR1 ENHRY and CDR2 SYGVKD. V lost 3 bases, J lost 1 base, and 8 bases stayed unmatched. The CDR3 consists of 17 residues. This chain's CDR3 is CAISENFGQGDNYGYTF. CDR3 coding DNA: TGTGCCATCAGTGAAAATTTCGGACAGGGGGATAACTATGGCTACACCTTC.

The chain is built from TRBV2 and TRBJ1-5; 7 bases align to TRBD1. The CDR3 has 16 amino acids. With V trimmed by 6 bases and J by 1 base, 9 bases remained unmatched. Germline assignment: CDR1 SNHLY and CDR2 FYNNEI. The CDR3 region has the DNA TGTGCCAGCAGCCCCCGGGACAGCAAGAGCAATCAGCCCCAGCATTTT. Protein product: CASSPRDSKSNQPQHF.

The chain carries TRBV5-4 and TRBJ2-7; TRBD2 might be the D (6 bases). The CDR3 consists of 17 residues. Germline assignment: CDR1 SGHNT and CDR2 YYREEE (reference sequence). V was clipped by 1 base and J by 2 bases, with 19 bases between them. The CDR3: CASSLFIGGTLAYEQYF. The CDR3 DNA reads TGTGCCAGCAGCTTGTTTATTGGAGGGACGCTCGCCTACGAGCAGTACTTC.

CDR3 bases: TGTGCCAGCAGCTCGAACAGGGGTTCTAATGAAAAACTGTTTTTT. The encoded protein is CASSSNRGSNEKLFF. The chain combines TRBV7-7 with TRBJ1-4; 7 bases align to TRBD1. Germline V lookup: CDR1 SSHAT, CDR2 FNYEAQ (reference sequence). The J segment lost 3 bases and the V segment lost 4 bases, leaving 5 bases of the junction unmatched. The CDR3 totals 15 residues.

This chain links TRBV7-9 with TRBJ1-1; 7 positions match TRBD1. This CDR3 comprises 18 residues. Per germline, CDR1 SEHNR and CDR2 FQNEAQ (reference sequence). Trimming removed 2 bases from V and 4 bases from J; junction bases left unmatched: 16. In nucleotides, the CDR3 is TGTGCCAGCAGCTTATCATCTTGGTCAGGGGGGATGGGCACTGAAGCTTTCTTT. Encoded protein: CASSLSSWSGGMGTEAFF.

CDR3 protein: CATSSHPGTGLYNEQFF. CDR3 DNA sequence: TGTGCCACCAGCTCCCACCCCGGGACAGGCCTCTACAATGAGCAGTTCTTC. V usage is TRBV15 and J usage is TRBJ2-1; TRBD1 agrees at 8 bases. Trimming removed 5 bases from V and 3 bases from J; junction bases left unmatched: 12. Germline assignment: CDR1 LNHNV and CDR2 YYDKDF (reference sequence). CDR3 length: 17 amino acids.

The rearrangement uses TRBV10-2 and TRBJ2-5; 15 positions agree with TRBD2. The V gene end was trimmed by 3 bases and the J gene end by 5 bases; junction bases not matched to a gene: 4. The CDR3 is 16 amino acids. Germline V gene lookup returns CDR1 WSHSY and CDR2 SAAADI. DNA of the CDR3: TGCGCCAGCAGTGAACTGGGGACTAGCGGGGGGGAGACCCAGTACTTC. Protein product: CASSELGTSGGETQYF.

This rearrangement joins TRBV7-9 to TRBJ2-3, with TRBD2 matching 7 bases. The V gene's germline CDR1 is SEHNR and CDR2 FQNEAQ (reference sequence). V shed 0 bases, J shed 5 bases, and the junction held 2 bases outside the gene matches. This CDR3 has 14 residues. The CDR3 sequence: CASSLAGGLDTQYF. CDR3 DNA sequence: TGTGCCAGCAGCTTAGCCGGGGGGTTAGATACGCAGTATTTT.

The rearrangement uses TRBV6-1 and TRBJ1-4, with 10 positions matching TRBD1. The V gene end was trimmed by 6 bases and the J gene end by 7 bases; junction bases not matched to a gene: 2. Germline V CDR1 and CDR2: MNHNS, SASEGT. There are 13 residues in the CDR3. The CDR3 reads CASSRDRGEKLFF. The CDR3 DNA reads TGTGCCAGCAGCCGGGACAGGGGTGAAAAACTGTTTTTT.

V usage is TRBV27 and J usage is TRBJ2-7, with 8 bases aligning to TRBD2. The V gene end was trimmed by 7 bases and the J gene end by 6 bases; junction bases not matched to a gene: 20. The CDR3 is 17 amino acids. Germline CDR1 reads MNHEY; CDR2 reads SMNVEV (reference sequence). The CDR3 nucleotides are TGTGCCAGCACTTACTTGGGGCTGCGGGGGGACTTAACCGAGCAGTACTTC. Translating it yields CASTYLGLRGDLTEQYF.